This T cell receptor (beta chain) was found in a study of blood T cell repertoires in COVID-19. Whole-study context: Donors in the United States, Italy and Spain gave samples during acute or convalescent COVID-19. T cells, B-cell-depleted T cells, or PBMCs supplied cDNA or gDNA.

V lost 1 base to trimming and J lost 5 bases, with 12 bases between them. Germline values: CDR1 SEHNR, CDR2 FQNEAQ (reference sequence). The CDR3 length is 14 residues. The authors' processing: By means of reference gene primer amplification, nucleated cell counts were estimated. Some clones are missing from TCRdb's copy, which holds only in-frame ones; the method was immunoSEQ multiplex PCR. Clone size and the V and J calls come from that table; the DNA yielded D and trimming. The repertoire holds about 200,000 clones, with roughly 84% as singletons. Enrolled during active infection, Seattle patients were then followed longitudinally.

The sequencing sample was made of peripheral blood. V usage is TRBV7-9 and J usage is TRBJ2-7, with a weak D call TRBD1 (6 bases). The TCR was taken from a man aged 45 to 65 with COVID-19, enrolled during active disease. In nucleotides, the CDR3 is TGTGCCAGCAGCTTAGACAGGGCGTATGACGAGCAGTACTTC. As protein: CASSLDRAYDEQYF.